The 13 T cell receptor beta chains listed next were all sequenced from one sample in a study of blood T cell repertoires in COVID-19. Using immunoSEQ multiplex PCR, the repertoire was profiled, and TCRdb retains in-frame clones only, with some absent. The sample lists around 120,000 clones, 88% occurring once. Material for sequencing was peripheral blood. These receptor sequences come from a man aged 50 to 59 with acute or convalescent COVID-19.

This chain uses TRBV30 with TRBJ2-4; 7 nucleotides agree with TRBD1. The CDR3 is 14 residues long. The ends lost 2 bases at V and 6 bases at J; junction bases unmatched: 7. Germline V gives CDR1 GTSNPN, CDR2 SVGIG (reference sequence). CDR3 sequence: CAWSKGAIPNIQYF. The DNA of the CDR3 is TGTGCCTGGAGTAAGGGGGCGATTCCAAACATTCAGTACTTC.

The chain recombines TRBV19 with TRBJ1-1; the D is unclear. The CDR3 spans 16 residues. Per the germline V gene, CDR1 is LNHDA and CDR2 is SQIVND (reference sequence). The ends were cut back, 3 bases at V and 0 bases at J, with 14 bases in the middle. The CDR3 is CASSMGGGPLNTEAFF. CDR3 bases: TGTGCCAGTAGTATGGGAGGAGGGCCCCTGAACACTGAAGCTTTCTTT.

This clone was found a few times. The chain couples TRBV4-1 to TRBJ1-6, with TRBD1 identical over 7 bases. The CDR3 loop spans 17 amino acids. The germline V gene has CDR1 MGHRA and CDR2 YSYEKL. The junction had 8 bases not matched to a gene; V was cut back by 3 bases and J by 3 bases. DNA for the CDR3: TGCGCCAGCAGCCAGGCAGACAGGGTTAGCTATAATTCACCCCTCCACTTT. Its protein product is CASSQADRVSYNSPLHF.

This chain uses TRBV27 with TRBJ1-6; 10 nucleotides align to TRBD1. This CDR3 comprises 19 residues. The germline V gene has CDR1 MNHEY and CDR2 SMNVEV (reference sequence). Germline trimming cut 3 bases from V and 0 bases from J; bases unmatched to any gene: 8. The CDR3 sequence: CASSLGGQGRISYNSPLHF. The CDR3 DNA reads TGTGCCAGCAGTTTGGGGGGACAGGGGCGGATCTCCTATAATTCACCCCTCCACTTT.

The V and J genes are TRBV3-1 (or the pseudogene TRBV3-2) and TRBJ2-5; 7 bases line up with TRBD2. J was trimmed by 5 bases and V by 1 base; bases with no gene match: 19. There are 19 residues in the CDR3. From germline, CDR1 is LGHDT and CDR2 YNNKEL (reference sequence). The CDR3 DNA sequence: TGTGCCAGCAGCCAAGGGGGGTTGAGGGAGGGCCGGAACGCGGAGACCCAGTACTTC. It specifies CASSQGGLREGRNAETQYF.

This clone has more than one count but fewer than ten. The chain uses TRBV19 and TRBJ2-7, with 11 positions matching TRBD1. The germline CDR1 and CDR2 sequences are LNHDA and SQIVND (reference sequence). CDR3 length: 16 residues. With V trimmed by 5 bases and J by 8 bases, 14 bases remained unmatched. The DNA for the CDR3 is TGTGCCAGTAGTGTGGATGGAGGACAGGGGGCGGGTAAGCAGTACTTC. It translates to CASSVDGGQGAGKQYF. Looking up the rest from reference TRBV19 and TRBJ2-7 gives the full variable domain: DGGITQSPKYLFRKEGQNVTLSCEQNLNHDAMYWYRQDPGQGLRLIYYSQIVNDFQKGDIAEGYSVSREKKESFPLTVTSAQKNPTAFYLCASSVDGGQGAGKQYFGPGTRLTVT.

J is TRBJ2-5 and V is TRBV20-1; a weak D match, TRBD1 (5 bases). The CDR3 has 11 residues. V lost 4 bases to trimming and J lost 5 bases, with 8 bases between them. The germline V gene has CDR1 DFQATT and CDR2 SNEGSKA (reference sequence). CDR3 region: CSATRAETQYF. For the CDR3, the DNA is TGCAGTGCTACCAGGGCGGAGACCCAGTACTTC.

This clone was observed a single time. V gene TRBV11-2 combines with J gene TRBJ2-4, with 8 bases aligning to TRBD2. CDR3 length: 14 residues. With V trimmed by 1 base and J by 5 bases, 1 base remained unmatched. CDR1 and CDR2 (germline): SGHAT, FQNNGV. Here the CDR3 DNA reads TGTGCCAGCAGCTTAGCGGGAGGGCAAAACATTCAGTACTTC. This codes for CASSLAGGQNIQYF.

The J gene is TRBJ2-3, the V gene TRBV24-1; maybe TRBD1 (6 bases). From germline, CDR1 is KGHDR and CDR2 SFDVKD. Between the trimmed V and J ends, which lost 6 bases and 2 bases, there was a span of 14 bases. This CDR3 is 15 amino acids long. The CDR3 reads CATSPGTTDTDTQYF. CDR3 sequence (DNA): TGTGCCACCAGTCCCGGGACAACCGACACAGATACGCAGTATTTT.

This rearrangement joins TRBV2 to TRBJ2-7; 8 bases are shared with TRBD1. The CDR3 spans 14 residues. V lost 6 bases, J lost 3 bases, and 7 bases stayed unmatched. Germline CDR1 is SNHLY and CDR2 is FYNNEI. The CDR3 loop reads CASRLGTGNYEQYF. CDR3 sequence (DNA): TGTGCCAGCAGACTCGGGACAGGCAACTACGAGCAGTACTTC.

The rearrangement uses TRBV6-1 and TRBJ2-3; 16 bases fit TRBD2. Germline lookup yields CDR1 MNHNS and CDR2 SASEGT. The ends lost 4 bases at V and 2 bases at J; junction bases unmatched: 12. The CDR3 has 20 amino acids. The CDR3 bases are TGTGCCAGCAGTGTGCTTCCACCGGGACTAGCGGGAGGGTTCACAGATACGCAGTATTTT. Amino acids: CASSVLPPGLAGGFTDTQYF.

The chain recombines TRBV7-2 with TRBJ2-1; 10 bases align to TRBD2. J was trimmed by 10 bases and V by 1 base; bases with no gene match: 7. This CDR3 spans 15 amino acids. Germline values: CDR1 SGHTA, CDR2 FQGNSA. The CDR3 region is CASSLEASGSREQFF. In DNA, the CDR3 is TGTGCCAGCAGCTTAGAGGCTAGCGGGAGTAGAGAGCAGTTCTTC. The whole variable domain, remainder taken from reference TRBV7-2 and TRBJ2-1, is GAGVSQSPSNKVTEKGKDVELRCDPISGHTALYWYRQSLGQGLEFLIYFQGNSAPDKSGLPSDRFSAERTGGSVSTLTIQRTQQEDSAVYLCASSLEASGSREQFFGPGTRLTVL.

V usage is TRBV19 and J usage is TRBJ2-5; no definite D call. Deletions cut 4 bases from V and 5 bases from J, with 14 bases between. Germline V CDR1 and CDR2: LNHDA, SQIVND (reference sequence). This CDR3 has 14 residues. CDR3 loop: CASSTSTGRETQYF. For the CDR3, the DNA is TGTGCCAGTAGTACATCGACGGGTAGGGAGACCCAGTACTTC.